This T cell receptor beta chain originates from a study of OX40 agonist ivuxolimab in advanced cancers. Regarding the study in general: Ivuxolimab was an agonistic, fully human IgG2 monoclonal antibody directed against OX40 (CD134), a costimulatory receptor. Intravenous ivuxolimab was administered to patients every 2 weeks at six dose levels: 0.01, 0.1, 0.3, 1.5, 3 and 10 mg/kg. Of the roughly 51 dose-escalation patients, hepatocellular carcinoma was present in 19, melanoma in roughly 15, renal cell carcinoma in 9 and head and neck cancer in 9. In the dose-escalation cohort, approximately 82% of patients were male, and the mean age was roughly 60 years with a range of roughly 20 to 79. Prior anti-PD-1, anti-PD-L1 or anti-CTLA-4 therapy was permitted, and checkpoint inhibitors had been received by 40% to 50% of dose-escalation patients. Three dose-escalation patients achieved partial responses, one with hepatocellular carcinoma and two with cutaneous melanoma. The point of sequencing TCRbeta in the periphery was to test whether ivuxolimab changed TCR sequence diversity and drove clonal T-cell expansion. The paper covers the monotherapy dose-escalation part of the phase I ivuxolimab trial, which included N of about 50 patients.

To sequence the TCRbeta CDR3 region, genomic DNA was isolated from the sorted cells. The immunoSEQ Assay was used for sequencing of TCRbeta CDR3 regions. Held by TCRdb, this immuneACCESS table contains in-frame sequences only and omits some clones. Under half of the omission traces to an unresolved V gene where checked; the cause of the rest is unknown. In all, the sample holds 50,000 to 70,000 clones, and 75% to 90% of those were seen once. About 1.2% of the sample lies in the top ten. A word on this clone: Its binding antigen is unknown. No much larger clone is present one base from it, and per-base qualities are unavailable.

What the authors observed across the whole study: The antigen specificity of the peripheral T cells that underwent clonal expansion was not determined. Low levels of normalized T-cell clonal expansion were also seen in some patients who did not respond. After ivuxolimab, expanded clones were on average more numerous among CD8+ T cells than among CD4+ T cells. At doses from 0.1 to 3.0 mg/kg, clonal expansion was seen in both CD4+ and CD8+ blood T cells between baseline and week 6. In the 0.1-3.0 mg/kg groups, partial responders were among the patients with the lowest normalized peripheral clonal expansion, particularly in CD8+ T cells.

Patients with a history of autoimmune disease or receiving systemic immunosuppression were excluded from the trial. In every dose cohort, peripheral blood was drawn for TCR sequencing at baseline, cycle 4 day 1, and cycle 7 day 1. The samples were drawn from a first-in-human, open-label, multicenter phase I dose-escalation trial of ivuxolimab. The trial enrolled adults with locally advanced or metastatic head and neck squamous cell, hepatocellular, melanoma or renal cell carcinoma. Before TCR sequencing, CD4+ and CD8+ T cells were separately sorted from peripheral blood. Here V drops 6 bases and J drops 0 bases, and the junction holds 5 bases not matched to any gene. Measured from the cysteine to the phenylalanine, the CDR3 is 15 residues long. Of all the DNA, just the CDR3 is kept, 45 bases in frame from base 1. CDR1 and CDR2, looked up from the germline V gene, are KGHSH and LQKENI.

This TCR came from an adult with an advanced solid tumor such as melanoma, head and neck, liver or kidney cancer. The material sequenced was CD4+ or CD8+ T cells sorted from blood, taken in a trial of the OX40 agonist ivuxolimab. The chain is encoded by TRBV18 joined to TRBJ2-7, with TRBD2 matching 10 junction bases. The CDR3 protein is CASSGTSAVSYEQYF. The DNA reads as follows: TGTGCCAGCTCCGGGACTAGCGCAGTCTCCTACGAGCAGTACTTC.